Listed below are T cell receptor beta chains from one sample, sequenced in a study of cytomegalovirus exposure and HLA in healthy donors. The repertoire was sequenced with immunoSEQ multiplex PCR; TCRdb's copy has only in-frame clones and lacks some. Of nearly 110,000 clones in the sample, 82% are singletons; the top ten hold about 1.6%. Sequencing was done on a sample of PBMCs. These receptors originate from a man over 45 in good health and CMV-seronegative. Each CDR3 is given with its conserved first and last residue. The order of the fields is clone size, V gene, D gene, J gene, CDR3 DNA, CDR3 protein. D genes are given only for firm matches. A clone size is listed for some rows: how often the clone was seen (once, few, many), or a class if it is expanded.

-	TRBV7-9	-	TRBJ2-1	TGTTCCAGCAGCTCGAGCTACAATGAGCAGTTCTTC	CSSSSSYNEQFF
-	TRBV6-5	-	TRBJ2-7	TGTGCCAGCAGTTACTCGAACAGGCCGAACTACGAGCAGTACTTC	CASSYSNRPNYEQYF
few	TRBV10-3	TRBD2	TRBJ2-1	TGTGCCATCAGTGAGCCGCCGGGACTAGCGGAAAAGGAGCAGTTCTTC	CAISEPPGLAEKEQFF
once	TRBV5-8	TRBD2	TRBJ2-2	TGTGCCAGCAGCAAGGGACTAGCGGGGGCCGGCGGGGAGCTGTTTTTT	CASSKGLAGAGGELFF
-	TRBV7-2	TRBD2	TRBJ2-3	TGTGCCAGCAGCCCGATAGCGGGGGGGAGCACAGATACGCAGTATTTT	CASSPIAGGSTDTQYF
-	TRBV7-6	TRBD1	TRBJ1-6	TGTGCCAGCAGCTTCTTGACAGGGGGCGTTTCACCCCTCCACTTT	CASSFLTGGVSPLHF
-	TRBV5-4	TRBD1	TRBJ1-1	TGTGCCAGCAGCTTTGGACAGGGGGACACTGAAGCTTTCTTT	CASSFGQGDTEAFF
few	TRBV6-6	TRBD1	TRBJ1-3	TGTGCCAGCAGTTTGACAGGGAAAAGCGCTGGAAACACCATATATTTT	CASSLTGKSAGNTIYF
-	TRBV19	-	TRBJ1-4	TGTGCCAGTAGTGCTCAGGGTAAAGCAACTAATGAAAAACTGTTTTTT	CASSAQGKATNEKLFF
-	TRBV11-3	TRBD1	TRBJ2-3	TGTGCCAGCAGCTCAGGACAGGCCGAGACAGATACGCAGTATTTT	CASSSGQAETDTQYF
-	TRBV9	-	TRBJ2-7	TGTGCCAGCAGCCCGACATCCTCGTCCTACGAGCAGTACTTC	CASSPTSSSYEQYF
-	TRBV19	TRBD1	TRBJ1-5	TGTGCCAGTAGTTCTGGACAGGGGTCGTCTTATAGCAATCAGCCCCAGCATTTT	CASSSGQGSSYSNQPQHF
once	TRBV2	TRBD1	TRBJ2-5	TGTGCCAGCCTCAGACAGGGGGCATGGGAGACCCAGTACTTC	CASLRQGAWETQYF
-	TRBV28	-	TRBJ1-6	TGTGCCAGCACCTATAATAATTCACCCCTCCACTTT	CASTYNNSPLHF
-	TRBV4-2	-	TRBJ2-1	TGTGCCAGCAGCCAAGAATTGCGGCTAGCCCCCTACAATGAGCAGTTCTTC	CASSQELRLAPYNEQFF
once	TRBV2	-	TRBJ1-5	TGTGCCAGCTACCCAGGGAACAATCAGCCCCAGCATTTT	CASYPGNNQPQHF
-	TRBV9	-	TRBJ1-1	TGTGCCAGCAGCGCACATTTCGGGGGGAGGAACACTGAAGCTTTCTTT	CASSAHFGGRNTEAFF
-	TRBV2	-	TRBJ2-5	TGTGCCAGCAGTGAAGGTCCTCGGGAGACCCAGTACTTC	CASSEGPRETQYF
-	TRBV18	-	TRBJ1-1	TGTGCCAGCGCGTCCAATCCCGGAGGCTCTGGAGGCACTGAAGCTTTCTTT	CASASNPGGSGGTEAFF
-	TRBV7-9	-	TRBJ1-1	TGTGCCAGCAGCTTATATGACGGCCCAGGGGCTTTCTTT	CASSLYDGPGAFF
-	TRBV14	-	TRBJ2-3	TGTGCCAGCAGCCAGGAACGGACAAATACAGATACGCAGTATTTT	CASSQERTNTDTQYF
-	TRBV2	-	TRBJ1-5	TGTGCCAGCCTCTCGACAGGCCTGAATCAGCCCCAGCATTTT	CASLSTGLNQPQHF
-	TRBV7-2	-	TRBJ1-2	TGTGCCAGCAGAGGGGATGTTGGAGATGGCTACACCTTC	CASRGDVGDGYTF
-	TRBV5-5	TRBD2	TRBJ2-3	TGTGCCAGCAGCCCGACTAGCGGGGCTAACACAGATACGCAGTATTTT	CASSPTSGANTDTQYF
-	TRBV6-1	-	TRBJ1-6	TGTGCCAGCAGTGGCCTACAGGGCAACTCCTATAATTCACCCCTCCACTTT	CASSGLQGNSYNSPLHF
-	TRBV6-5	TRBD2	TRBJ2-3	TGTGCCAGCAGTGGTGCTAGCGGGGGCCGGGATACGCAGTATTTT	CASSGASGGRDTQYF
once	TRBV9	TRBD1	TRBJ2-2	TGTGCCAGCAGCGTATACAGGGGCCTTGGCGGGGAGCTGTTTTTT	CASSVYRGLGGELFF
once	TRBV10-2	-	TRBJ2-3	TGCGCCAGCAGTGTATCCAGGCTGCCGACAGATACGCAGTATTTT	CASSVSRLPTDTQYF
few	TRBV2	TRBD2	TRBJ2-1	TGTGCCAGCAGTGAGACTAGCCCAGACTACAATGAGCAGTTCTTC	CASSETSPDYNEQFF
-	TRBV18	TRBD2	TRBJ2-1	TGTGCCAGCTCATCCACCGTAACGGCCGGGGGGGAGGACAATGAGCAGTTCTTC	CASSSTVTAGGEDNEQFF
-	TRBV15	-	TRBJ2-2	TGTGCCACCAGCACGGGTCTCCGTCGAGGGAACACCGGGGAGCTGTTTTTT	CATSTGLRRGNTGELFF
-	TRBV7-2	-	TRBJ2-1	TGTGCCAGCAGCTTAACCCGGCTCGGGGCCTACAATGAGCAGTTCTTC	CASSLTRLGAYNEQFF